The 24 T cell receptor beta chains given below trace back to one sample, sequenced in a study of radiotherapy plus CTLA-4 blockade in lung cancer. Assay: immunoSEQ multiplex PCR; the TCRdb copy retains only in-frame clones and omits some. The sample yields about 60,000 clones, 72% seen once. This specimen was peripheral blood, taken from a patient treated with radiotherapy plus ipilimumab. Every receptor here comes from a human donor with non-small cell lung cancer whose response to radiotherapy plus ipilimumab could not be evaluated.

V and J are TRBV5-4 and TRBJ1-5; a possible D gene is TRBD1 (5 bases). The V and J ends lost 0 bases and 4 bases respectively, with 11 bases between them. This CDR3 comprises 15 residues. Germline V gene sequence: CDR1 SGHNT, CDR2 YYREEE (reference sequence). The CDR3 here is CASSLGGLQNQPQHF. The CDR3 DNA reads TGTGCCAGCAGCTTGGGGGGACTTCAGAATCAGCCCCAGCATTTT.

This clone was picked up one time. The V gene is TRBV27, the J gene TRBJ1-1, with TRBD1 identical over 11 bases. This CDR3 spans 17 amino acids. The germline gives CDR1 MNHEY, CDR2 SMNVEV (reference sequence). V was clipped by 5 bases and J by 4 bases; unmatched bases: 12. CDR3 amino acids: CASSLWTGGVLGTEAFF. The CDR3 DNA reads TGTGCCAGCAGTCTCTGGACAGGGGGCGTTTTGGGCACTGAAGCTTTCTTT.

The rearrangement uses TRBV19 and TRBJ1-3; the D is unclear. Trimming removed 7 bases at V and 5 bases at J, with 15 bases between. This CDR3 has 14 amino acids. Germline V lookup: CDR1 LNHDA, CDR2 SQIVND (reference sequence). The CDR3 reads CASMGGEWRNTIYF. Written as DNA, the CDR3 is TGTGCCAGTATGGGCGGGGAATGGAGAAACACCATATATTTT.

The chain uses TRBV7-8 and TRBJ2-3; TRBD2 might be the D (5 bases). V was pared by 0 bases and J by 4 bases, with 20 bases between. The CDR3 consists of 18 residues. Germline V gives CDR1 SGHVS, CDR2 FQNEAQ. CDR3 region: CASSLAHRSGSLSDTQYF. The CDR3 DNA sequence: TGTGCCAGCAGCTTAGCGCATAGAAGCGGAAGTCTCTCAGATACGCAGTATTTT.

V usage is TRBV7-3 and J usage is TRBJ2-2; 9 bases line up with TRBD2. Germline V CDR1 and CDR2: SGHTA, FQGTGA. J gave up 5 bases and V 2 bases, and 3 bases lay outside the gene matches. The CDR3 contains 15 residues. CDR3 protein: CASSLRGGGTGELFF. The CDR3 DNA sequence: TGTGCCAGCAGCTTACGCGGGGGGGGAACCGGGGAGCTGTTTTTT.

The J gene is TRBJ2-7, the V gene TRBV5-1, with D tentatively TRBD2 (6 bases). V was clipped by 2 bases and J by 3 bases, with 9 bases between them. CDR1 and CDR2 from the germline V gene are SGHRS and YFSETQ. This CDR3 is 13 amino acids long. CDR3 protein: CASSFLGGYEQYF. As DNA, the CDR3 is TGCGCCAGCAGCTTCCTGGGGGGCTACGAGCAGTACTTC.

This clone turned up a few times. The chain recombines TRBV27 with TRBJ2-7, with D perhaps TRBD2 (5 bases). CDR1 is MNHEY, CDR2 SMNVEV, per germline (reference sequence). The CDR3 covers 13 residues. V shed 4 bases and J shed 3 bases, with 10 bases lying between them. CDR3 residues: CASSSDYDYEQYF. The CDR3 bases are TGTGCCAGCAGTTCCGACTATGACTACGAGCAGTACTTC.

This clone was counted ten times or more. At one boundary the junction diverges from the germline segment, which might be a read error. The rearrangement links TRBV5-1 to TRBJ1-2; the D gene is possibly TRBD1 (5 bases). Germline CDR1 is SGHRS and CDR2 is YFSETQ. The CDR3 has 13 residues. The DNA for the CDR3 is TGCGGCAGCAGTGGAGGGGCTAACTATGGCTACACCTTC. Protein product: CGSSGGANYGYTF.

The genes are TRBV11-2 and TRBJ2-3; D might be TRBD2 (6 bases). V gave up 11 bases and J gave up 5 bases, with 11 bases separating them. The CDR3 has 11 amino acids. CDR1 and CDR2 from the germline V gene are SGHAT and FQNNGV. CDR3 in DNA: TGTGCCGGCGGGGCGGGAGATACGCAGTATTTT. It codes for CAGGAGDTQYF.

The gene calls are TRBV6-5 and TRBJ1-4, with D unclear. This CDR3 spans 13 amino acids. V dropped 3 bases and J dropped 1 base, with 3 bases sitting between them. Germline V gene lookup returns CDR1 MNHEY and CDR2 SVGAGI. Written as DNA, the CDR3 is TGTGCCAGCAGTTATAGAACTAATGAAAAACTGTTTTTT. Its protein is CASSYRTNEKLFF.

The chain couples TRBV4-2 to TRBJ1-6; D is perhaps TRBD1 (5 bases). CDR1 and CDR2 from the germline V gene are LGHNA and YNFKEQ. Trimming left V 1 base short and J 6 bases short, with 7 bases between. This CDR3 region has 14 residues. This CDR3 is CASSQADSNSPLHF. CDR3 DNA sequence: TGTGCCAGCAGCCAAGCCGACAGTAATTCACCCCTCCACTTT.

The chain recombines TRBV10-3 with TRBJ1-1; perhaps TRBD1 as D (5 bases). Germline assignment: CDR1 ENHRY and CDR2 SYGVKD. The CDR3 length is 13 residues. V was clipped by 3 bases and J by 7 bases, with 12 bases between them. The CDR3 reads CAISERQGGEAFF. CDR3 sequence (DNA): TGTGCCATCAGTGAAAGGCAGGGCGGTGAAGCTTTCTTT.

This chain connects TRBV19 to TRBJ1-2, with 8 bases matching TRBD1. Germline CDR1 LNHDA, CDR2 SQIVND (reference sequence). CDR3 size: 13 residues. The V segment lost 7 bases and the J segment 5 bases; nucleotides outside the gene matches: 6. This CDR3 reads CASTETGVYGYTF. CDR3 bases: TGTGCCAGTACCGAGACAGGGGTTTATGGCTACACCTTC.

The genes are TRBV19 and TRBJ1-1, with D unresolved. V was cut by 4 bases and J by 3 bases, with 9 bases left in between. Germline CDR1 reads LNHDA; CDR2 reads SQIVND (reference sequence). The CDR3 runs 13 residues. CDR3 amino acids: CASSTSPYTEAFF. The CDR3 bases are TGTGCCAGTAGTACTAGCCCGTACACTGAAGCTTTCTTT. The full variable domain, rest sourced from reference TRBV19 and TRBJ1-1, is DGGITQSPKYLFRKEGQNVTLSCEQNLNHDAMYWYRQDPGQGLRLIYYSQIVNDFQKGDIAEGYSVSREKKESFPLTVTSAQKNPTAFYLCASSTSPYTEAFFGQGTRLTVV.

The sample holds a few counts of this clone. The chain carries TRBV5-4 and TRBJ2-7; 10 bases line up with TRBD1. V lost 2 bases, J lost 3 bases, and 5 bases stayed unmatched. CDR1 is SGHNT, CDR2 YYREEE, per germline (reference sequence). This CDR3 spans 15 amino acids. The CDR3 loop reads CASSFGDRGLYEQYF. For the CDR3, the DNA is TGTGCCAGCAGCTTCGGAGACAGGGGGCTCTACGAGCAGTACTTC.

The gene calls are TRBV11-1 and TRBJ1-2; 9 bases line up with TRBD1. V was clipped by 4 bases and J by 1 base; unmatched bases: 1. The CDR3 has 14 amino acids. Germline CDR1 SGHAT, CDR2 FQDESV (reference sequence). The CDR3 is CASSSDRGNYGYTF. In DNA form, the CDR3 reads TGTGCCAGCAGCTCGGACAGGGGTAACTATGGCTACACCTTC.

The V gene is TRBV6-1, the J gene TRBJ2-1, with 11 nucleotides matching TRBD2. With 6 bases clipped from V and 8 bases from J, the junction kept 9 bases outside the gene matches. Germline values: CDR1 MNHNS, CDR2 SASEGT. The CDR3 is 15 residues long. The CDR3 protein is CASRAGTSGRDEQFF. The CDR3 region has the DNA TGTGCCAGCAGGGCGGGGACTAGCGGTAGAGATGAGCAGTTCTTC.

This clone showed up just a few times. V is TRBV19 and J is TRBJ2-7; a weak D match, TRBD1 (5 bases). Looked up from germline, CDR1 is LNHDA and CDR2 is SQIVND (reference sequence). V was pared by 4 bases and J by 3 bases, with 10 bases between. The CDR3 sequence is 13 residues long. CDR3 coding DNA: TGTGCCAGTAGTAAGACAGCCGACTACGAGCAGTACTTC. Its translation is CASSKTADYEQYF.

The sample holds a few counts of this clone. The chain uses TRBV4-1 and TRBJ2-1; possible D gene TRBD2, 5 bases. The CDR3 length is 16 residues. Trimming pared 4 bases from V and 7 bases from J, leaving 20 bases between. CDR1 is MGHRA, CDR2 YSYEKL, per germline. CDR3 DNA sequence: TGCGCCAGCAGCCCTACTAGGGCGCTACACAAGAATGAGCAGTTCTTC. Its translation is CASSPTRALHKNEQFF.

The CDR3 spells CASSSTGPNQPQHF. CDR3 DNA: TGTGCCAGCAGCTCTACAGGTCCGAATCAGCCCCAGCATTTT. The rearrangement joins TRBV7-2 to TRBJ1-5; D possibly corresponds to TRBD1 (5 bases). V lost 4 bases and J lost 4, with 11 bases in between. The V gene's germline CDR1 is SGHTA and CDR2 FQGNSA. The CDR3 length is 14 residues.

The chain has TRBV28 and TRBJ2-5; 8 positions match TRBD2. The end of the DNA aligns better with TRBJ2-7, so the J call may be wrong. The CDR3 loop spans 14 amino acids. The V gene's germline CDR1 is MDHEN and CDR2 SYDVKM. The CDR3 here is CASMIRGGAYEQYF. In DNA, the CDR3 is TGTGCCAGCATGATTCGGGGGGGAGCCTACGAGCAGTACTTC.

This clone was recorded at least ten times. J is TRBJ1-5 and V is TRBV29-1; TRBD1 aligns across 9 bases. CDR1 is SQVTM and CDR2 is ANQGSEA in the germline V gene. V lost 7 bases, J lost 2 bases, and 6 bases stayed unmatched. CDR3 length: 14 amino acids. CDR3 DNA sequence: TGCAGCGCTGGGACAGGGTTAGGCAATCAGCCCCAGCATTTT. Encoded protein: CSAGTGLGNQPQHF.

The V gene is TRBV5-1, the J gene TRBJ1-2; TRBD1 matches at 8 bases. V shed 0 bases and J 6 bases; nucleotides not matched to a gene: 7. The CDR3 runs to 15 residues. The germline V gene encodes CDR1 SGHRS and CDR2 YFSETQ. In nucleotides, the CDR3 is TGCGCCAGCAGCTTGGGAGGGACAGGCGGCAATGGCTACACCTTC. Encoded protein: CASSLGGTGGNGYTF.

CDR3 loop: CASSLDTQETQYF. The CDR3 nucleotides are TGTGCCAGCAGCCTGGACACCCAAGAGACCCAGTACTTC. V is TRBV7-9 and J is TRBJ2-5, with D perhaps TRBD1 (5 bases). Trimming pared 5 bases from V and 1 base from J, leaving 8 bases between. The CDR3 covers 13 residues. Looked up from germline, CDR1 is SEHNR and CDR2 is FQNEAQ (reference sequence). Variable domain in full (rest from reference TRBV7-9 and TRBJ2-5): DTGVSQNPRHKITKRGQNVTFRCDPISEHNRLYWYRQTLGQGPEFLTYFQNEAQLEKSRLLSDRFSAERPKGSFSTLEIQRTEQGDSAMYLCASSLDTQETQYFGPGTRLLVL.